Below, 30 T cell receptor beta chains from the same sample are listed, as sequenced in a study of blood T cell repertoires in COVID-19. Sequencing was performed with immunoSEQ multiplex PCR; in TCRdb, only in-frame clones are kept and a portion is missing. The profile shows around 310,000 clones, about 88% of them singletons. The sample taken for sequencing was peripheral blood. All receptors derive from a woman aged 55-70 years with acute or convalescent COVID-19.

The rearrangement uses TRBV5-5 and TRBJ1-1; the D gene is possibly TRBD1 (6 bases). CDR1 and CDR2 (germline): SGHKS, YYEKEE (reference sequence). The germline V and J ends were trimmed by 0 bases and 2 bases, with 23 bases remaining between them. This CDR3 comprises 19 residues. This CDR3 reads CASSLVSGIQGFTNTEAFF. CDR3 sequence (DNA): TGTGCCAGCAGCTTGGTATCCGGAATACAGGGATTCACTAACACTGAAGCTTTCTTT.

This clone was detected only once. This sequence joins TRBV4-2 and TRBJ2-3; D remains unclear. The germline V and J ends were trimmed by 2 bases and 1 base, with 10 bases remaining between them. The CDR3 extends over 15 amino acids. The germline V gene encodes CDR1 LGHNA and CDR2 YNFKEQ. The CDR3 nucleotides read TGTGCCAGCAGCCAAACAAATTCCGGCACAGATACGCAGTATTTT. Its protein product is CASSQTNSGTDTQYF.

This clone was detected once. The chain is built from TRBV29-1 and TRBJ1-3; 7 positions match TRBD1. Germline V lookup: CDR1 SQVTM, CDR2 ANQGSEA. V dropped 7 bases and J dropped 0; count of bases not matched to a gene: 6. The CDR3 extends over 14 amino acids. The CDR3: CSATTGSSGNTIYF. CDR3 in DNA: TGCAGCGCTACGACAGGGAGCTCTGGAAACACCATATATTTT.

The CDR3 loop reads CASSLDRDGTEAFF. The CDR3 coding sequence is TGTGCCAGCAGCTTAGACAGGGACGGCACTGAAGCTTTCTTT. The chain links TRBV7-3 to TRBJ1-1, with 7 positions matching TRBD1. The CDR3 is 14 amino acids. Germline-derived CDR1 and CDR2 are SGHTA and FQGTGA. V lost 2 bases to trimming and J lost 4 bases; unmatched junction nucleotides: 4.

V gene TRBV12-3 or TRBV12-4 combines with J gene TRBJ2-7; 7 nucleotides match TRBD1. V lost 5 bases and J lost 12; bases outside the gene matches: 10. The length of the CDR3 is 12 residues. CDR3 amino acids: CASSEQGRSRYF. CDR3 DNA sequence: TGTGCCAGCAGTGAACAGGGGCGGAGTCGGTACTTC.

This chain links TRBV28 with TRBJ1-6, with a possible D match to TRBD1 (6 bases). CDR3 size: 15 residues. Deletions cut 2 bases from V and 8 bases from J, with 13 bases between. The germline CDR1 and CDR2 sequences are MDHEN and SYDVKM. In DNA form, the CDR3 reads TGTGCCAGCAGTTTAGCGCAGGGGTACTATTCACCCCTCCACTTT. Translation: CASSLAQGYYSPLHF.

This clone came up once. The V and J genes are TRBV19 and TRBJ1-2; TRBD1 agrees at 8 bases. Trimming cost V 6 bases and J 7 bases; bases outside gene matches: 1. The CDR3 has 11 residues. Germline lookup yields CDR1 LNHDA and CDR2 SQIVND (reference sequence). The CDR3 protein is CASRDRVGYTF. The CDR3 bases are TGTGCCAGTAGGGACAGGGTTGGCTACACCTTC. Full variable domain (rest looked up from reference TRBV19 and TRBJ1-2): DGGITQSPKYLFRKEGQNVTLSCEQNLNHDAMYWYRQDPGQGLRLIYYSQIVNDFQKGDIAEGYSVSREKKESFPLTVTSAQKNPTAFYLCASRDRVGYTFGSGTRLTVV.

The genes are TRBV28 and TRBJ2-5; D possibly corresponds to TRBD2 (7 bases). V lost 6 bases and J lost 3, with 20 bases in between. This CDR3 contains 16 residues. CDR1 is MDHEN and CDR2 is SYDVKM in the germline V gene. The CDR3 loop is CASSPYGRGAKETQYF. DNA for the CDR3: TGTGCCAGCAGCCCCTATGGGAGGGGGGCTAAAGAGACCCAGTACTTC.

This sequence joins TRBV19 and TRBJ1-2; 7 positions agree with TRBD1. Germline-derived CDR1 and CDR2 are LNHDA and SQIVND (reference sequence). The CDR3 has 16 amino acids. J was trimmed by 1 base and V by 1 base; bases with no gene match: 6. CDR3 sequence reads: CASSIAGTAVNYGYTF. CDR3 in DNA: TGTGCCAGTAGTATAGCCGGGACAGCAGTTAACTATGGCTACACCTTC.

The chain joins TRBV30 to TRBJ1-6; D not certain. Trimming stripped 0 bases from V and 0 bases from J, with 6 bases between. The V gene's germline CDR1 is GTSNPN and CDR2 SVGIG (reference sequence). CDR3 size: 15 residues. The CDR3 sequence is CAWSVRSSYNSPLHF. As DNA, the CDR3 is TGTGCCTGGAGTGTTCGGAGCTCCTATAATTCACCCCTCCACTTT.

The chain recombines TRBV19 with TRBJ2-7; 9 nucleotides line up with TRBD2. The CDR3 is 15 residues long. CDR1 and CDR2 from the germline V gene are LNHDA and SQIVND (reference sequence). With V trimmed by 3 bases and J by 6 bases, 9 bases remained unmatched. CDR3 sequence: CASSIPGVAGAEQYF. CDR3 in DNA: TGTGCCAGTAGTATTCCTGGCGTAGCGGGAGCCGAGCAGTACTTC.

With respect to this clone: Distinct nucleotide sequences in the sample also encode this CDR3. The chain joins TRBV28 to TRBJ1-2, with D tentatively TRBD1 (5 bases). The germline V gene has CDR1 MDHEN and CDR2 SYDVKM. The CDR3 totals 13 residues. Trimming pared 1 base from V and 3 bases from J, leaving 6 bases between. This CDR3 reads CASSLLGDYGYTF. DNA for the CDR3: TGTGCCAGCAGTTTATTAGGGGACTATGGCTACACCTTC.

This rearrangement joins TRBV9 to TRBJ1-1; D unresolved. The CDR3 is made up of 14 amino acids. Trimming cost V 0 bases and J 5 bases, with 11 bases left between them. Germline CDR1 and CDR2: SGDLS and YYNGEE. The CDR3 DNA is TGTGCCAGCAGCGTAGCCGGGCCGGGAACTGAAGCTTTCTTT. It is translated as CASSVAGPGTEAFF.

The V and J genes are TRBV19 and TRBJ2-1; 8 bases line up with TRBD2. Germline lookup yields CDR1 LNHDA and CDR2 SQIVND (reference sequence). CDR3 length: 15 residues. Trimming at V came to 7 bases and at J to 5 bases, leaving 10 bases not matched to a gene. The CDR3 loop is CASNPQAGGHNEQFF. CDR3 DNA sequence: TGTGCCAGTAACCCACAGGCGGGGGGCCACAATGAGCAGTTCTTC.

In this sample, this clone turned up a few times. V usage is TRBV15 and J usage is TRBJ1-2; D ambiguous. The CDR3 totals 14 residues. The V and J ends lost 0 bases and 7 bases respectively, with 12 bases between them. The germline V gene has CDR1 LNHNV and CDR2 YYDKDF (reference sequence). The CDR3 DNA reads as TGTGCCACCAGCAGAGATACGAGTGCTCGTGGCTACACCTTC. Encoded protein: CATSRDTSARGYTF.

The V gene is TRBV5-4, the J gene TRBJ1-2, with 9 bases matching TRBD1. CDR1 is SGHNT and CDR2 is YYREEE in the germline V gene (reference sequence). The CDR3 is made up of 17 amino acids. After removal of 3 bases from V and 8 bases from J, the junction contained 17 bases not matched to a gene. The CDR3 DNA reads TGTGCCAGCAGCTGGCTAGGACAGGGGATTTTCTTTGACGGCTACACCTTC. Translating gives CASSWLGQGIFFDGYTF.

The chain is built from TRBV3-1 (or the pseudogene TRBV3-2) and TRBJ1-1, with 11 bases aligning to TRBD1. J was trimmed by 0 bases and V by 4 bases; bases with no gene match: 22. Germline lookup yields CDR1 LGHDT and CDR2 YNNKEL (reference sequence). This CDR3 region has 22 residues. DNA of the CDR3: TGTGCCAGCAGCCTAAAGAGTGGACCGCTGGGGACAGGGGGGGCTATGAACACTGAAGCTTTCTTT. Translation gives CASSLKSGPLGTGGAMNTEAFF.

This clone was counted a single time. The chain employs TRBV5-1 and TRBJ1-6, with 11 nucleotides matching TRBD1. Trimming cost V 4 bases and J 10 bases; bases outside gene matches: 7. The CDR3 has 15 residues. Germline assignment: CDR1 SGHRS and CDR2 YFSETQ. The CDR3 DNA reads as TGCGCCAGCAGCGTCGAAGGGGACAGGGGGTCACCCCTCCACTTT. This sequence encodes CASSVEGDRGSPLHF. The complete variable domain, with remaining parts taken from reference TRBV5-1 and TRBJ1-6, reads KAGVTQTPRYLIKTRGQQVTLSCSPISGHRSVSWYQQTPGQGLQFLFEYFSETQRNKGNFPGRFSGRQFSNSRSEMNVSTLELGDSALYLCASSVEGDRGSPLHFGNGTRLTVT.

The chain uses TRBV18 and TRBJ1-2; 8 bases line up with TRBD1. Per germline, CDR1 KGHSH and CDR2 LQKENI. V shed 5 bases and J 4 bases; nucleotides not matched to a gene: 12. This CDR3 comprises 16 residues. The CDR3 sequence: CASSSILQGVSYGYTF. The CDR3 DNA reads as TGTGCCAGCTCATCGATCCTACAGGGGGTTAGCTATGGCTACACCTTC.

The chain is built from TRBV5-4 and TRBJ2-1; 11 nucleotides match TRBD2. The CDR3 length is 15 residues. CDR1 is SGHNT, CDR2 YYREEE, per germline (reference sequence). V shed 0 bases, J shed 6 bases, and the junction held 2 bases outside the gene matches. CDR3 sequence: CASSLATSGTNEQFF. CDR3 DNA: TGTGCCAGCAGCTTGGCGACTAGCGGGACCAATGAGCAGTTCTTC. The variable domain in full, with the rest retrieved from reference TRBV5-4 and TRBJ2-1, is ETGVTQSPTHLIKTRGQQVTLRCSSQSGHNTVSWYQQALGQGPQFIFQYYREEENGRGNFPPRFSGLQFPNYSSELNVNALELDDSALYLCASSLATSGTNEQFFGPGTRLTVL.

The genes are TRBV7-3 and TRBJ2-2; no firm D call. CDR3 length: 16 residues. Looked up from germline, CDR1 is SGHTA and CDR2 is FQGTGA. V lost 5 bases and J 1 base, leaving 14 bases between the germline ends. CDR3 sequence: CASSTEIVRNTGELFF. As DNA, the CDR3 is TGTGCCAGCAGCACCGAAATAGTCCGGAACACCGGGGAGCTGTTTTTT.

The chain uses TRBV29-1 and TRBJ2-7, with TRBD1 identical over 9 bases. The CDR3 length is 13 residues. CDR1 SQVTM and CDR2 ANQGSEA come from the germline V gene. The DNA of the CDR3 is TGCAGTGCCCAAGGTGGACAGGGGATCGAGCAGTACTTC. Its protein is CSAQGGQGIEQYF.

The chain uses TRBV2 and TRBJ1-5; 8 positions match TRBD1. V was clipped by 3 bases and J by 4 bases; unmatched bases: 5. Germline V lookup: CDR1 SNHLY, CDR2 FYNNEI. This CDR3 comprises 15 residues. CDR3 in DNA: TGTGCCAGCAGTGATGGGACAGGACTTAATCAGCCCCAGCATTTT. Protein: CASSDGTGLNQPQHF.

The chain joins TRBV23-1 to TRBJ1-2; 7 bases agree with TRBD1. TRBV23-1 is identified as an open reading frame with a role that is uncertain. V lost 0 bases, J lost 8 bases, and 12 bases stayed unmatched. This CDR3 has 16 amino acids. The CDR3 DNA follows: TGCGCCAGCAGTCAATCGACAGGGAATAACTCTTGGGGCTACACCTTC. This translates into CASSQSTGNNSWGYTF.

The chain employs TRBV7-8 and TRBJ2-7; D is unclear. The germline V gene has CDR1 SGHVS and CDR2 FQNEAQ. Trimming pared 3 bases from V and 3 bases from J, leaving 12 bases between. The CDR3 length is 14 residues. The CDR3 spells CASSFDTSGYEQYF. Here the CDR3 DNA reads TGTGCCAGCAGCTTCGACACATCTGGCTACGAGCAGTACTTC.

The chain carries TRBV9 and TRBJ1-1; 7 nucleotides agree with TRBD1. The CDR3 contains 16 residues. The V and J ends lost 4 bases and 4 bases, in that order; junction bases with no gene match: 13. The V gene's germline CDR1 is SGDLS and CDR2 YYNGEE. The CDR3 protein is CASSPLKGASPTEAFF. The CDR3 nucleotides are TGTGCCAGCAGCCCTCTAAAGGGGGCCAGCCCCACTGAAGCTTTCTTT.

The rearrangement links TRBV24-1 to TRBJ2-5; 9 bases align to TRBD1. Per germline, CDR1 KGHDR and CDR2 SFDVKD. The CDR3 is made up of 19 amino acids. Trimming cost V 2 bases and J 1 base; bases outside gene matches: 13. The CDR3 reads CATSDSRMWTGVGQETQYF. The CDR3 DNA follows: TGTGCCACCAGTGATTCGAGGATGTGGACAGGGGTGGGCCAAGAGACCCAGTACTTC.

The V and J genes are TRBV27 and TRBJ1-1; D remains unclear. The CDR3 loop spans 13 amino acids. Trimming left V 4 bases short and J 0 bases short, with 6 bases between. The germline CDR1 and CDR2 sequences are MNHEY and SMNVEV (reference sequence). CDR3 nucleotide sequence: TGTGCCAGCAGTTCCCTCCTGAACACTGAAGCTTTCTTT. Protein: CASSSLLNTEAFF.

The CDR3 region is CASSPHGQGSYGYTF. The CDR3 region has the DNA TGTGCCAGCAGTCCTCACGGACAGGGGTCCTATGGCTACACCTTC. This chain links TRBV6-5 with TRBJ1-2; 9 bases agree with TRBD1. The germline gives CDR1 MNHEY, CDR2 SVGAGI. This CDR3 is 15 amino acids long. V shed 5 bases, J shed 4 bases, and the junction held 8 bases outside the gene matches.

V usage is TRBV13 and J usage is TRBJ1-1, with a possible D match to TRBD1 (6 bases). V was clipped by 4 bases and J by 8 bases, with 14 bases between them. Germline V gene sequence: CDR1 PRHDT, CDR2 FYEKMQ (reference sequence). The CDR3 is made up of 13 amino acids. The CDR3: CASSSPQGHEAFF. CDR3 bases: TGTGCCAGCAGCTCCCCACAGGGACACGAAGCTTTCTTT.